This TCR beta chain is from a study of vaccination and CD4 T cells after COVID-19. At the Johns Hopkins FTIC core, DNA taken from cultured CD4+ T cells was sequenced by way of the Oncomine TCR Beta short-read assay. One entry per CDR3 protein, called by TCRdb with MiXCR from the PCR reads. The sample holds some 19,000 distinct CDR3 sequences, roughly 45% seen once. The CDR3 spans 12 residues. V was clipped by 3 bases and J by 6 bases, with 5 bases between them. Germline V lookup: CDR1 SGHTA, CDR2 FQGNSA. Study conclusions and caveats: A nonsignificant rise from about 20 to 38 was seen in the median number of SARS-CoV-2-reactive clonotypes.

Comments on this clonotype: Antigen unknown.

The treatment: roughly 10-day PBMC culture with coronavirus spike peptide pools or control peptides (ViraFEST assay). ViraFEST used peptide pools to expand antigen-specific T cells, then sequenced TCRs. IL-2 (roughly 10 IU/ml) and peptide pools (about 9 ug/ml) were added to cultures of approximately 2 million PBMCs per well. The sequencing sample was made of CD4+ T cells from blood, cultured in vitro. The chain employs TRBV7-2 and TRBJ2-2; D gene unclear. This sequence originates from a human donor who had recovered from COVID-19. The CDR3 spells CASSFLAGELFF. The DNA of the CDR3 is TGTGCCAGCAGCTTCTTAGCCGGGGAGCTGTTTTTT.